The 3 T cell receptor beta chains in this list originate from one sample, sequenced in a study of blood T cell repertoires in COVID-19. Data came from immunoSEQ multiplex PCR; TCRdb stores just in-frame clones and leaves some out. The repertoire has fewer than 65,000 clones, around 90% of them found once; the top ten carry around 10%. The sequencing input was peripheral blood. These receptors were taken from a human donor with acute or convalescent COVID-19. The donor label of this sample is uncertain.

The genes are TRBV6-5 and TRBJ2-1; 9 bases are shared with TRBD1. V shed 7 bases, J shed 6 bases, and the junction held 7 bases outside the gene matches. Looked up from germline, CDR1 is MNHEY and CDR2 is SVGAGI. This CDR3 is 14 amino acids long. The CDR3 nucleotides read TGTGCCAGCACCCGGGACAGGGCCCCCAATGAGCAGTTCTTC. Protein sequence: CASTRDRAPNEQFF.

DNA for the CDR3: TGTGCCAGTAGTCTCCAGGGCTCCCCCCTCTCCTACGAGCAGTACTTC. Protein sequence: CASSLQGSPLSYEQYF. The chain carries TRBV19 and TRBJ2-7; maybe TRBD1 (5 bases). There are 16 residues in the CDR3. Trimming left V 5 bases short and J 0 bases short, with 17 bases between. CDR1 is LNHDA, CDR2 SQIVND, per germline (reference sequence).

The chain couples TRBV12-5 to TRBJ2-2; D ambiguous. The V end was cut by 2 bases, the J end by 1 base, with 8 bases between. The CDR3 loop spans 15 amino acids. The germline V gene encodes CDR1 LGHNT and CDR2 FRNRAP. The CDR3 region is CASGLTTMNTGELFF. DNA for the CDR3: TGTGCTAGTGGTTTGACGACAATGAACACCGGGGAGCTGTTTTTT.